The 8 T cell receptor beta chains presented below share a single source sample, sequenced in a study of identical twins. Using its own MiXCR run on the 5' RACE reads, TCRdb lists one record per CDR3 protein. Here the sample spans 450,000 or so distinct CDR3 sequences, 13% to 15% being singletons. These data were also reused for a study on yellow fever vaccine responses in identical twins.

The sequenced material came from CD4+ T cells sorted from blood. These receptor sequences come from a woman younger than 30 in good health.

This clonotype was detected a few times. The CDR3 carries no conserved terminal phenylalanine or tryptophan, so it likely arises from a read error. CDR3 loop: CASSIGAAAGVNEKLFS. CDR3 coding DNA: TGTGCCAGTAGTATTGGGGCGGCGGCAGGCGTAAATGAAAAACTGTTTTCT. This chain connects TRBV19 to TRBJ1-4; possibly TRBD1 for D (5 bases). Trimming cost V 3 bases and J 5 bases, with 19 bases left between them. The germline gives CDR1 LNHDA, CDR2 SQIVND (reference sequence). There are 17 residues in the CDR3.

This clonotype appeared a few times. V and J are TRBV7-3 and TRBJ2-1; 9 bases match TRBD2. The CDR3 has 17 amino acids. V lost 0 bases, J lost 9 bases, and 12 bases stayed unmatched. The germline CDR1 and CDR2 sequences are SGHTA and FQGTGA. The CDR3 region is CASSLTAGFGGGGEQFF. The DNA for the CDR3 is TGTGCCAGCAGCTTAACGGCGGGATTCGGCGGGGGGGGTGAGCAGTTCTTC.

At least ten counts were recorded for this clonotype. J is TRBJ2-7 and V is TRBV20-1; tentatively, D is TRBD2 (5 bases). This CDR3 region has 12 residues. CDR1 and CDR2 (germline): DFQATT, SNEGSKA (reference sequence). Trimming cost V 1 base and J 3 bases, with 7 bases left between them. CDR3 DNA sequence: TGCAGTGCTAGAGTCACTAGCTACGAGCAGTACTTC. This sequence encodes CSARVTSYEQYF.

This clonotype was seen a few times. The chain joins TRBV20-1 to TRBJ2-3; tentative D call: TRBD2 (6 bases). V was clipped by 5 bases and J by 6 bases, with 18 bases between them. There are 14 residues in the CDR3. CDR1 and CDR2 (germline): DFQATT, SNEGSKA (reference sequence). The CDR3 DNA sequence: TGCAGTGCTGGGAGTGGGTCGGGGAGGGATACGCAGTATTTT. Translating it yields CSAGSGSGRDTQYF.

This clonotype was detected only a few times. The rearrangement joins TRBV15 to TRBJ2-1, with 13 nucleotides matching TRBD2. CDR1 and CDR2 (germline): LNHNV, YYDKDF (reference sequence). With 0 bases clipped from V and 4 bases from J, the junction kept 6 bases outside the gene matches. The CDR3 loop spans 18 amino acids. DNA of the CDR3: TGTGCCACCAGCAGAGACGCGACTAGCGGGAGGTTATACAATGAGCAGTTCTTC. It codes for CATSRDATSGRLYNEQFF.

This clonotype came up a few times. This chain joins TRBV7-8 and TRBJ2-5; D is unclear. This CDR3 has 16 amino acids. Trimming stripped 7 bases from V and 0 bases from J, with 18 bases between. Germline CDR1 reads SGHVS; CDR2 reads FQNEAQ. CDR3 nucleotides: TGTGCCAGCATCCAGTCGACGGTTTGGTACCAAGAGACCCAGTACTTC. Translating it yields CASIQSTVWYQETQYF.

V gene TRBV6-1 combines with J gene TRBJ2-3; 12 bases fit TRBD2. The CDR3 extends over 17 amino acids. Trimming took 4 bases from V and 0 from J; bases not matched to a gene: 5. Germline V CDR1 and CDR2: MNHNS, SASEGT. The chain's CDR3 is CASSVTSGGFSTDTQYF. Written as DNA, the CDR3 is TGTGCCAGCAGTGTCACTAGCGGGGGGTTTAGCACAGATACGCAGTATTTT.

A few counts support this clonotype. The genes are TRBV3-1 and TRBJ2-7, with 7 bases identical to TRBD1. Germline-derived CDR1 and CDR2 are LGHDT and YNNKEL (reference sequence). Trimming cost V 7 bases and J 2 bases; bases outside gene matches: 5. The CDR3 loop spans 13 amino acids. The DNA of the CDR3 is TGTGCCAGCACCCAGGGGGTAACCTACGAGCAGTACTTC. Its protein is CASTQGVTYEQYF.